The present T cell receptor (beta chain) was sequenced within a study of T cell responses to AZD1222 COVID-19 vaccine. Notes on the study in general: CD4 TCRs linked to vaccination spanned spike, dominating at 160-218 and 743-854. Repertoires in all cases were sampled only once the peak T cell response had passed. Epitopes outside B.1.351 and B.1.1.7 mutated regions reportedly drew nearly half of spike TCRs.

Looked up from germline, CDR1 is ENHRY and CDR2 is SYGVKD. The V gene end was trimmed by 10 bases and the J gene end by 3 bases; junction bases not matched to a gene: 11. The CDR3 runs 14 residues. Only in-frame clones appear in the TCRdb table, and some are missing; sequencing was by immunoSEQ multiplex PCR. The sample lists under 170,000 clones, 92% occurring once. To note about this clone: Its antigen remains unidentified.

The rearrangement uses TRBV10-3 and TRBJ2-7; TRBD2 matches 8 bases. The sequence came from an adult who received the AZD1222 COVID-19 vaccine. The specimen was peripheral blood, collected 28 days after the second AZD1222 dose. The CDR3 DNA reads TGTGCCACCCTGGGGCCTAGCGGGTACTACGAGCAGTACTTC. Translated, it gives CATLGPSGYYEQYF.